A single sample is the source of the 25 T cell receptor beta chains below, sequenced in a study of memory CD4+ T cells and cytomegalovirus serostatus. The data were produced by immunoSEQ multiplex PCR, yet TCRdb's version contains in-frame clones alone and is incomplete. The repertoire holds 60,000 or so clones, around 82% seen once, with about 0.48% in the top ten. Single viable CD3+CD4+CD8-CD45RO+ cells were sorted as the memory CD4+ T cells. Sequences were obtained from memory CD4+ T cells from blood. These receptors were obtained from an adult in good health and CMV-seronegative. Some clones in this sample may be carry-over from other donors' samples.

CDR3 DNA sequence: TGTGCCAGCAGCCTGGACAGGGGGCGCGGGGAGACCCAGTACTTC. Translating it yields CASSLDRGRGETQYF. The chain couples TRBV7-2 to TRBJ2-5; TRBD1 matches 11 bases. CDR1 is SGHTA and CDR2 is FQGNSA in the germline V gene. V was clipped by 5 bases and J by 5 bases; unmatched bases: 7. The CDR3 loop spans 15 amino acids.

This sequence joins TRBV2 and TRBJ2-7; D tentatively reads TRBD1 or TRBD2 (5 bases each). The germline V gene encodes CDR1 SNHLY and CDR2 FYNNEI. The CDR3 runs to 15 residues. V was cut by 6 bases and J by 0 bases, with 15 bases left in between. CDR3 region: CASRGTEVSSYEQYF. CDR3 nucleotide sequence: TGTGCCAGCAGGGGGACCGAGGTGAGCTCCTACGAGCAGTACTTC.

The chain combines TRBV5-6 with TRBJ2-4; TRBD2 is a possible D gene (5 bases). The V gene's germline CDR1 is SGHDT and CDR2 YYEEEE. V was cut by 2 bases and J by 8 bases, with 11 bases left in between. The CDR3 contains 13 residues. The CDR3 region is CASSFYREYIQYF. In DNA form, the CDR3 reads TGTGCCAGCAGCTTCTATAGGGAGTACATTCAGTACTTC.

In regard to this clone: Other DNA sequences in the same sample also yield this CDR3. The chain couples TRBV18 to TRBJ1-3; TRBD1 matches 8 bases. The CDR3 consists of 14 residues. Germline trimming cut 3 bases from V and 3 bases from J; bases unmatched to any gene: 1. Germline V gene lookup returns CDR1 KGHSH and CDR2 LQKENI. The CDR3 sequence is CASSPGQGGNTIYF. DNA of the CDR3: TGTGCCAGCTCACCCGGACAGGGTGGAAACACCATATATTTT.

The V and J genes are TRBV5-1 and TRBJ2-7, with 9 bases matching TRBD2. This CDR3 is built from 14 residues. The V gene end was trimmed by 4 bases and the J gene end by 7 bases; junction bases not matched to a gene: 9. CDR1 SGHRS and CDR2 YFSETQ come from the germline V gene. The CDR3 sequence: CASSGPAGGGEQYF. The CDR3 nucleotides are TGCGCCAGCAGCGGGCCAGCGGGAGGTGGTGAGCAGTACTTC.

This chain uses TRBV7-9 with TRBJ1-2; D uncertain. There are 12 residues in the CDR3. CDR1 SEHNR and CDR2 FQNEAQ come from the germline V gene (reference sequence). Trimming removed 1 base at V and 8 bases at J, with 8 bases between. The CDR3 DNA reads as TGTGCCAGCAGCTTAGGACCTGAAGGCTACACCTTC. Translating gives CASSLGPEGYTF.

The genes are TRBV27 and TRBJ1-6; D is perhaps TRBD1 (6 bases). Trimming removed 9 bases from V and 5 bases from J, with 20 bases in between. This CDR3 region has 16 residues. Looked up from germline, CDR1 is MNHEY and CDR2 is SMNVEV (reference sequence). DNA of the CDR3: TGTGCCAGTAAGTCCAGTAAGGGACAAAATAATTCACCCCTCCACTTT. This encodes CASKSSKGQNNSPLHF.

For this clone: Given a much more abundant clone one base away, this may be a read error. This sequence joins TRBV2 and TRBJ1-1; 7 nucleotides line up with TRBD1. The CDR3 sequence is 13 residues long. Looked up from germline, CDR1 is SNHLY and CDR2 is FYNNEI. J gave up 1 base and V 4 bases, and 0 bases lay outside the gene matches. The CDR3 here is CASSGDRNTEAFF. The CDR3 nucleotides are TGTGCCAGCAGTGGGGACAGGAACACTGAAGCTTTCTTT.

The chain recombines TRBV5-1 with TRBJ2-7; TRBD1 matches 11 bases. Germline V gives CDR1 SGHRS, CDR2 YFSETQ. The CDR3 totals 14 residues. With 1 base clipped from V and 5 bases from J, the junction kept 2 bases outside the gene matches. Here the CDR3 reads CASSLRTGGNEQYF. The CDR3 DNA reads TGCGCCAGCAGCTTGCGGACAGGGGGCAACGAGCAGTACTTC.

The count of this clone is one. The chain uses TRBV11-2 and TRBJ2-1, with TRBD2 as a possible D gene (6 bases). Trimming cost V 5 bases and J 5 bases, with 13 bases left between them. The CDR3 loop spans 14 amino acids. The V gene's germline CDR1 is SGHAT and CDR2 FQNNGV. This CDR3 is CASSPRLVNNEQFF. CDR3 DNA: TGTGCCAGCAGCCCACGACTAGTAAACAATGAGCAGTTCTTC.

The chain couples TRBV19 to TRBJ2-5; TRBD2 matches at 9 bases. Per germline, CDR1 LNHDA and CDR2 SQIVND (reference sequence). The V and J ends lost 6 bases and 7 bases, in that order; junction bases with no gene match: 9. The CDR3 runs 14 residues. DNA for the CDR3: TGTGCCAGTAGGGTAGCGGGAGTTTCAGGGACCCAGTACTTC. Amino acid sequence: CASRVAGVSGTQYF.

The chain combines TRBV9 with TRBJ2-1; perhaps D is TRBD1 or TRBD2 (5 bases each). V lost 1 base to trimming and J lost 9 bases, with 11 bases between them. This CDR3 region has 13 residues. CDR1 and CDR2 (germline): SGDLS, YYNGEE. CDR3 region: CASSVWERGEQFF. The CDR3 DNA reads TGTGCCAGCAGCGTATGGGAGAGGGGTGAGCAGTTCTTC.

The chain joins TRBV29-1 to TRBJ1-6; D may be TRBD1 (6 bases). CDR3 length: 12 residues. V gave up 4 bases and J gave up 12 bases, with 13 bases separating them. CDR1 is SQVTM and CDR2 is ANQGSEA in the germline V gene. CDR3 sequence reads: CSVATGQGPLHF. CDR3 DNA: TGCAGCGTTGCCACAGGGCAGGGACCCCTCCACTTT.

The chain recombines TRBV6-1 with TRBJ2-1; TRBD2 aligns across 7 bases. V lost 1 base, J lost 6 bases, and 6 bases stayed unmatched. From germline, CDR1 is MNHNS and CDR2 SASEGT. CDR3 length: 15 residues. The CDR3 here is CASSEGPSGPNEQFF. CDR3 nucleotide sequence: TGTGCCAGCAGTGAAGGCCCTAGCGGACCCAATGAGCAGTTCTTC.

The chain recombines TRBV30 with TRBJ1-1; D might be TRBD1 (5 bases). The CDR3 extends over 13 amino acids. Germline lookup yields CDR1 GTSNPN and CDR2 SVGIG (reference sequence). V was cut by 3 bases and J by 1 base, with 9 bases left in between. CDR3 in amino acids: CAWRWGRNTEAFF. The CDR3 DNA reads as TGTGCCTGGAGATGGGGGAGGAACACTGAAGCTTTCTTT.

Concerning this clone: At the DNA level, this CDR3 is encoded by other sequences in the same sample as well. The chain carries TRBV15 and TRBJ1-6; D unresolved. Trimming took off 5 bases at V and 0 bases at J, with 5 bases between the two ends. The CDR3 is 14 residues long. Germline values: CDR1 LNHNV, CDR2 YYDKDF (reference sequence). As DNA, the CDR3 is TGTGCCACCAGCGGCAGCTCCTATAATTCACCCCTCCACTTT. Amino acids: CATSGSSYNSPLHF.

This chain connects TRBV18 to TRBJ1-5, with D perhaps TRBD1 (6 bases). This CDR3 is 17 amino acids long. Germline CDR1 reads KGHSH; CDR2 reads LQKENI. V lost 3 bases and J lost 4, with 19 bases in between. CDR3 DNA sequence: TGTGCCAGCTCACCTGGCCAGGGAGGGGGGTCAAATCAGCCCCAGCATTTT. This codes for CASSPGQGGGSNQPQHF.

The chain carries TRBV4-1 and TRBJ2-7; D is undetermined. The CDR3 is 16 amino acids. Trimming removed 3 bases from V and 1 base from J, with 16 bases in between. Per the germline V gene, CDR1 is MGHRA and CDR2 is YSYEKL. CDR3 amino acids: CASSQGWGKSSYEQYF. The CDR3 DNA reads TGCGCCAGCAGCCAGGGTTGGGGTAAGTCGTCCTACGAGCAGTACTTC.

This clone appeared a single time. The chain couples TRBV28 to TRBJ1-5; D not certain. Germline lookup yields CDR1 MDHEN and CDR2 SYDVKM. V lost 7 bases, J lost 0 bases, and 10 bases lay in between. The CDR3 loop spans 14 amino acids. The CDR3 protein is CASIGLGSNQPQHF. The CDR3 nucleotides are TGTGCCAGCATAGGGTTGGGTAGCAATCAGCCCCAGCATTTT.

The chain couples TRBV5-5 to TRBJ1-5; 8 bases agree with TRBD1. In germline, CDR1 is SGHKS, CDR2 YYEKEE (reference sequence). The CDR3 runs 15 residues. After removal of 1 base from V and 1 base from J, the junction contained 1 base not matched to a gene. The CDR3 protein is CASSLSGGSNQPQHF. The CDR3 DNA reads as TGTGCCAGCAGCTTGTCAGGGGGCAGCAATCAGCCCCAGCATTTT.

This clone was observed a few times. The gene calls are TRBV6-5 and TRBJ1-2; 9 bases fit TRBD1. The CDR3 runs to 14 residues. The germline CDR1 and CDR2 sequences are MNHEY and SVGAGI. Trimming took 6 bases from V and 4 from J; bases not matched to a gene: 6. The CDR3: CASRLGQGIYGYTF. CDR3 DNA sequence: TGTGCCAGCAGGCTGGGACAGGGTATCTATGGCTACACCTTC.

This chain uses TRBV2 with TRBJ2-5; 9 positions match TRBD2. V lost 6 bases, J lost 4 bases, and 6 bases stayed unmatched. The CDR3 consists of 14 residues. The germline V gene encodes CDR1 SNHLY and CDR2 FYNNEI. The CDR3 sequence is CASSGLAIGETQYF. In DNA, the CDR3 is TGTGCCAGCAGCGGACTAGCGATTGGAGAGACCCAGTACTTC.

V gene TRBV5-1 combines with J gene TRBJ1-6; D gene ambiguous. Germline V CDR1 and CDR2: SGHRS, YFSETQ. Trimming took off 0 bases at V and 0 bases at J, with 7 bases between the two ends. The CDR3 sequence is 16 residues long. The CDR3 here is CASSLGGSSYNSPLHF. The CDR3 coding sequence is TGCGCCAGCAGCTTGGGAGGGAGCTCCTATAATTCACCCCTCCACTTT.

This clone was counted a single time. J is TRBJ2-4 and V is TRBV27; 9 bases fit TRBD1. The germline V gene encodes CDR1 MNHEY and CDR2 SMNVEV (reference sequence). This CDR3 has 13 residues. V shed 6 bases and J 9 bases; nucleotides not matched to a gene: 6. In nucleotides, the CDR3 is TGTGCCAGCAGCCGGGACAGGGCGCTCATTCAGTACTTC. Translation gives CASSRDRALIQYF.

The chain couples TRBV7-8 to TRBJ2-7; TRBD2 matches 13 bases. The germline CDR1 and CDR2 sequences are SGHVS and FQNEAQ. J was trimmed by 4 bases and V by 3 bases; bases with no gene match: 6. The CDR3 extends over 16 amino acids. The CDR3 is CASSFGLAGVIYEQYF. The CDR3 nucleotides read TGTGCCAGCAGCTTCGGACTAGCGGGAGTTATTTACGAGCAGTACTTC. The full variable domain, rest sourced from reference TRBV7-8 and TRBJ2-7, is GAGVSQSPRYKVAKRGQDVALRCDPISGHVSLFWYQQALGQGPEFLTYFQNEAQLDKSGLPSDRFFAERPEGSVSTLKIQRTQQEDSAVYLCASSFGLAGVIYEQYFGPGTRLTVT.